A selection of T cell receptor beta chains follows, all from one sample in a study of tumor-infiltrating lymphocytes in primary liver carcinoma. MiXCR, run by TCRdb on the multiplex PCR reads, gives a single entry per CDR3 protein. The profile shows under 200,000 distinct CDR3 sequences, 85% of them singletons. The sequenced sample was tumor tissue from primary liver carcinoma. These receptors came from a man aged 35-49 years with primary liver carcinoma and hepatitis B virus infection. The CDR3 runs from the conserved cysteine through the conserved F or W. The D gene is left open where the match is weak. Size is stated for part of the rows, as once, few or many counts, or as a class when the clone is expanded.

j_call d_call v_call clone_size cdr3_nt cdr3_aa
TRBJ1-5 . TRBV18 . TGTGCCGGCTCACTACAGGGAAATCAGCCCCAGCATTTT CAGSLQGNQPQHF
TRBJ2-2 . TRBV6-1 . TGTGCCAGCAATGAAACTACATTCGGAACCGGGGAGCTGTTTTTT CASNETTFGTGELFF
TRBJ2-1 TRBD2 TRBV5-6 . TGTGTCAGCAGCCCATCTGAGAGAGGGAGGGACAATGAGCAGTTCTTC CVSSPSERGRDNEQFF
TRBJ2-7 . TRBV11-1 few TGTGCCACTCAAAGGGCCGGCAGTCTGGCGCACGAGCAGTACTTC CATQRAGSLAHEQYF
TRBJ2-5 . TRBV6-5 . TGTACCAGCAGTTACTCGAGTAGTTGCGGGTCCCTAGTGACCCAGTACTTC CTSSYSSSCGSLVTQYF
TRBJ2-3 TRBD2 TRBV6-4 . TGTGCCAGCACCATGGCTAGCGGGAGAGGGAGCACAGATACGCGGTATTTT CASTMASGRGSTDTRYF
TRBJ2-2 . TRBV11-1 . TGTTCCAATAGCCCGGGGGTCGGGGCGAACACCGGGGAGCTGTTTTTT CSNSPGVGANTGELFF
TRBJ1-5 TRBD1 TRBV2 . TGTGCCAGCAGTCTAGGGGGCGGTCAGCCCCAGAATTTT CASSLGGGQPQNF
TRBJ2-1 TRBD1 TRBV12-3/TRBV12-4 . TGTACCAGCAGTCCACCCGAGACAGGGCCTTACAATGAGCAGTTCTTC CTSSPPETGPYNEQFF
TRBJ2-1 TRBD2 TRBV11-2 once TGTGCCAGTAGCCAGACTAGCGTGAGGAACAATGAGCAGTTCTTC CASSQTSVRNNEQFF
TRBJ1-2 . TRBV6-5 . TGTGCCAGCAGTCGACCCTCGTCAGGGAGTTATGGCTACACCTTC CASSRPSSGSYGYTF
TRBJ1-5 . TRBV30 once TGTGCCTGGAGTGTACGAGTGGGAGGAAAGGCGGTTCCCAAGCATTTT CAWSVRVGGKAVPKHF
TRBJ2-2 . TRBV5-1 . TGCGCCAGCAGCTCTGCGGGTTCGAGCAACGGGGAGCTGTTTTTT CASSSAGSSNGELFF
TRBJ2-3 TRBD2 TRBV6-5 few TGTGCCAACAATCCAGGACTAGCTGGAACAGATACGCAGTATTTT CANNPGLAGTDTQYF
TRBJ2-7 . TRBV4-3 . TGCGCCATCAGCCAAGATTTTGGGAGGACATCGGTCGAGCAGTACTTC CAISQDFGRTSVEQYF
TRBJ2-7 . TRBV6-2/TRBV6-3 . TGTGCCGACAGCCCTACAAGGGCCTACGAGCAGTACTTC CADSPTRAYEQYF
TRBJ2-2 . TRBV29-1 . TGCAGTGTTGAAGGGTTTGACAGGTTGGGCACCGGTGAGCTGTTTTTT CSVEGFDRLGTGELFF
TRBJ2-4 TRBD2 TRBV11-1 . TGTACTAACAACTTTCCCGGGACTAGTGGGACCAAAAACATTCAGTACTTC CTNNFPGTSGTKNIQYF
TRBJ1-1 . TRBV4-3 once TGCGCCTGCATCCAAGAGTTCGGGAAAAGAACTGAAGCTTTCTTT CACIQEFGKRTEAFF
TRBJ2-4 . TRBV7-8 . TGTGCCAGCAGCCCCCTTTCCAGCGAATTAGCCAAAAACATTCAGTATTTC CASSPLSSELAKNIQYF
TRBJ2-5 . TRBV11-2 . TGTGACAGCAGCTTAAAAGAGACTCAGTACTTC CDSSLKETQYF
TRBJ2-3 TRBD2 TRBV11-2 . TGTGCCAGCAGCGATAGCGGGAGATTTACAAATACGAGGTATTTT CASSDSGRFTNTRYF
TRBJ2-1 . TRBV6-1 . TGTGCCAGCAGTTACAATGAGCAGTTATTC CASSYNEQLF
TRBJ1-4 TRBD1 TRBV6-6 . TGTGACAGCAGACAGGGACAGCAAAATGAAAAACTGTTTTTT CDSRQGQQNEKLFF
TRBJ2-3 TRBD2 TRBV6-5 . TGTGCCAGCAACACAGGACTAGCGGGGAAAGATACGCAGTATTTT CASNTGLAGKDTQYF
TRBJ1-1 . TRBV29-1 . TGTAGCGTAGGTCCAGGGTGGGGGATAAGGACTGAACCTTTCTTT CSVGPGWGIRTEPFF
TRBJ1-1 . TRBV4-2 . TGTGCCAGTGGCCGGGGGGTAGAGAACACTGAAGCTTTCTTT CASGRGVENTEAFF
TRBJ2-5 . TRBV29-1 . TGCAGCTACCACGTCGGGGCGGGGCATGAGACCCAGTACTTC CSYHVGAGHETQYF
TRBJ2-5 TRBD1 TRBV12-3/TRBV12-4 . TGTGTCGGCAGCCATGAGGTTCCAGGGGGCGGAGAGACCAAGTACTTC CVGSHEVPGGGETKYF